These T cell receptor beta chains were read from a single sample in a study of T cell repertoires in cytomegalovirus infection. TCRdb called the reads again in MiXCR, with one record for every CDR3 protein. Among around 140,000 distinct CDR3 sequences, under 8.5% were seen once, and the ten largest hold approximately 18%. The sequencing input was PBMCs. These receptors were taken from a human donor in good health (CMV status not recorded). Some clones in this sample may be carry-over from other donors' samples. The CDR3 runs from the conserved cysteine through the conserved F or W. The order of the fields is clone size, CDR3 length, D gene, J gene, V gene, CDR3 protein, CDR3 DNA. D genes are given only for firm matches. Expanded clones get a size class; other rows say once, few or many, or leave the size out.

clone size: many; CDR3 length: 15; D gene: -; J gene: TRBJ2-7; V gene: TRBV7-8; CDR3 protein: CASSLREGASYEQYF; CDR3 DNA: TGTGCCAGCAGCTTACGGGAAGGGGCCTCCTACGAGCAGTACTTC
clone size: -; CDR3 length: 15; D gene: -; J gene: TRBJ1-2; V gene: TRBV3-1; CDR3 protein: CASSQAGGRDYGYTF; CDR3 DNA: TGTGCCAGCAGCCAAGCGGGGGGGCGTGATTATGGCTACACCTTC
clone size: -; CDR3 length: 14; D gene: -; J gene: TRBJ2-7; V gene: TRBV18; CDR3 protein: CASSPNPSSYEQYF; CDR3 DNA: TGTGCCAGCTCGCCTAACCCAAGCTCCTACGAGCAGTACTTC
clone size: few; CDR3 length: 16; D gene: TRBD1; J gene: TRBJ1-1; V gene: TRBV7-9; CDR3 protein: CASSNGQGASHTEAFF; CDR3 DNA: TGTGCCAGCAGCAATGGACAGGGGGCCTCCCACACTGAAGCTTTCTTT
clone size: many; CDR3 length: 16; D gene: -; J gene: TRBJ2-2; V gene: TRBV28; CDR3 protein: CASSRLGTRNTGELFF; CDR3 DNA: TGTGCCAGCAGTCGCTTAGGGACAAGGAACACCGGGGAGCTGTTTTTT
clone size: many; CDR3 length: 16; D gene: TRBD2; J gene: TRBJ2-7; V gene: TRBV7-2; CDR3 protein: CASSPHGPSGGEEQYF; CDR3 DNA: TGTGCCAGCAGTCCCCACGGGCCTAGCGGGGGCGAAGAGCAGTACTTC
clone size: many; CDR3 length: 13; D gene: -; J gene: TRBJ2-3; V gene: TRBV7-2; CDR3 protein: CASSRPGTDTQYF; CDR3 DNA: TGTGCCAGCAGCCGTCCGGGCACAGATACGCAGTATTTT
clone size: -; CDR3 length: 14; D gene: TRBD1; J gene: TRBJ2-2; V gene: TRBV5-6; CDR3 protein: CASSLGDRTGELFF; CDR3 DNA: TGTGCCAGCAGCTTGGGGGACAGGACCGGGGAGCTGTTTTTT
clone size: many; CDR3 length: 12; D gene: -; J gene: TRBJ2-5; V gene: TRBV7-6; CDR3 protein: CASSLTQETQYF; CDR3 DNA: TGTGCCAGCAGCTTAACCCAAGAGACCCAGTACTTC
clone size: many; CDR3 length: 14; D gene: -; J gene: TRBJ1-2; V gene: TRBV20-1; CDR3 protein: CSARVVWGDYGYTF; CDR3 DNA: TGCAGTGCTAGAGTGGTTTGGGGGGACTATGGCTACACCTTC
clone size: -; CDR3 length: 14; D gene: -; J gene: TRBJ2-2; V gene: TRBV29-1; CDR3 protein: CSVAELLNTGELFF; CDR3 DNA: TGCAGCGTTGCTGAACTGTTGAACACCGGGGAGCTGTTTTTT
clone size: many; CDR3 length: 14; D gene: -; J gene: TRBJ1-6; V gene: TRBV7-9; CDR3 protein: CASSSGQRNSPLHF; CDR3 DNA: TGTGCCAGCAGCTCCGGACAGCGAAATTCACCCCTCCACTTT
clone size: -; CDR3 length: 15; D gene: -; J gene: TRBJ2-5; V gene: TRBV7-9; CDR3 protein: CASSSYREWGETQYF; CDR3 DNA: TGTGCCAGCAGCTCCTACAGGGAATGGGGTGAGACCCAGTACTTC
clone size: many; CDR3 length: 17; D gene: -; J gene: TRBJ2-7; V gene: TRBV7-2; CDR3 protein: CASSLPGLRHSSYEQYF; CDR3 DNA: TGTGCCAGCAGCTTACCAGGGTTAAGGCACTCGTCCTACGAGCAGTACTTC
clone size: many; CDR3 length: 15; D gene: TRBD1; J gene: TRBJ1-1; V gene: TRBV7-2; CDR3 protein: CASSPRDRVNTEAFF; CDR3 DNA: TGTGCCAGCAGCCCGCGGGACAGGGTGAACACTGAAGCTTTCTTT
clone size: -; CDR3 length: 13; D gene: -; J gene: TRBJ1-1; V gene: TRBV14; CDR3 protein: CASSKGGTPEAFF; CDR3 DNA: TGTGCCAGCAGCAAAGGAGGGACACCCGAAGCTTTCTTT
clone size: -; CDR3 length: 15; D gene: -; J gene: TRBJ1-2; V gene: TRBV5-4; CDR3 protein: CASSSGPLSSYGYTF; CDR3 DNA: TGTGCCAGCAGCTCGGGACCGCTCTCCTCTTATGGCTACACCTTC
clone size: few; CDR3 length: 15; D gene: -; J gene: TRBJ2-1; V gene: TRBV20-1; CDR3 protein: CSAREGRGPFNEQFF; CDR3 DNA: TGCAGTGCTAGAGAAGGGCGGGGGCCTTTCAATGAGCAGTTCTTC
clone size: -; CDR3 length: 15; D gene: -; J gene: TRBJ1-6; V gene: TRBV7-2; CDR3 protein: CASSPQGPLSEPLHF; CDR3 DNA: TGTGCCAGCAGCCCGCAGGGGCCGCTATCTGAACCCCTCCACTTT
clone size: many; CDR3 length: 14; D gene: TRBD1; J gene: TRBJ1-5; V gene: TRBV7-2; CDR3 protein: CASSPGQGGQPQHF; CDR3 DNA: TGTGCCAGCAGCCCAGGACAGGGGGGGCAGCCCCAGCATTTT
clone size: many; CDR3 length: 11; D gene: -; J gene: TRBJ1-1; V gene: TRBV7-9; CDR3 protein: CAWGLNTEAFF; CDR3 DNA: TGTGCTTGGGGCCTGAACACTGAAGCTTTCTTT
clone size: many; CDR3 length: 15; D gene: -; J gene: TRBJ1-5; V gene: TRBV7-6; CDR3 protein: CASSRGPTSNQPQHF; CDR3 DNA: TGTGCCAGCAGCCGGGGCCCAACTAGCAATCAGCCCCAGCATTTT
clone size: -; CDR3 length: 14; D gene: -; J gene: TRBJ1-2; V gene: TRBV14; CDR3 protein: CASSLLIDGSGRTF; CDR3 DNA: TGTGCCAGCAGCCTACTAATAGATGGGTCAGGGAGGACCTTC
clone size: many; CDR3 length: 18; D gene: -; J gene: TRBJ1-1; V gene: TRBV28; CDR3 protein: CASSITGTPIRRNTEAFF; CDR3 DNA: TGTGCCAGCAGCATAACCGGGACACCCATTAGGAGGAACACTGAAGCTTTCTTT
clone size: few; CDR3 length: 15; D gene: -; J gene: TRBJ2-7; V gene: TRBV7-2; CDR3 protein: CASSTSTGPSYEQYF; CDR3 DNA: TGTGCCAGCAGCACCTCCACCGGGCCCTCCTACGAGCAGTACTTC
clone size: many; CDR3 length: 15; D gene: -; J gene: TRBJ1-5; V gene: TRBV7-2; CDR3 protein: CASSSGPSPNQPQHF; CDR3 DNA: TGTGCCAGCAGCTCGGGGCCTTCACCAAATCAGCCCCAGCATTTT
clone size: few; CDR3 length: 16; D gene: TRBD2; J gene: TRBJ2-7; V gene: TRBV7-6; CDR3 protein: CASSLTSGVLSYEQYF; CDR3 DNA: TGTGCCAGCAGCTTAACTAGCGGGGTCTTGTCCTACGAGCAGTACTTC
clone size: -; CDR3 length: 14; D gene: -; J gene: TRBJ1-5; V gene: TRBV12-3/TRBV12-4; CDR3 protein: CASSEGLINQPQHF; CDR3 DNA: TGTGCCAGCAGCGAGGGACTGATCAATCAGCCCCAGCATTTT
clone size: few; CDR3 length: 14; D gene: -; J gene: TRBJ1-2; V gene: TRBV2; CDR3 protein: CASNPWTQQYGYTF; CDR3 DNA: TGTGCCAGCAACCCTTGGACTCAGCAATATGGCTACACCTTC
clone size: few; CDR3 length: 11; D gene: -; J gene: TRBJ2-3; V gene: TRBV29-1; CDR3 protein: CSVVTDYTQYF; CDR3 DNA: TGCAGCGTTGTAACCGACTATACGCAGTATTTT
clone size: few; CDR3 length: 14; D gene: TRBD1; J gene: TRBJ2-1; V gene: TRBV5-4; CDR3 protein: CASSLGQGSGEQFF; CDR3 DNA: TGTGCCAGCAGCCTGGGACAGGGGTCTGGTGAGCAGTTCTTC
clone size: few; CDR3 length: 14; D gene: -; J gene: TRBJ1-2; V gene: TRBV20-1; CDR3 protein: CSAREQVINYGYTF; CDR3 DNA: TGCAGTGCTAGAGAACAGGTCATTAACTATGGCTACACCTTC
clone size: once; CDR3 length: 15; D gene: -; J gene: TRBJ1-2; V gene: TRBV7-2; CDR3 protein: CASSLVGEGGNGYTF; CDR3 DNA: TGTGCCAGCAGCTTAGTTGGGGAGGGCGGTAATGGCTACACCTTC
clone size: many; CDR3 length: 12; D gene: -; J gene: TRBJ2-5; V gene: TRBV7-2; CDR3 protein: CASSFDRETQYF; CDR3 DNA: TGTGCCAGCAGCTTTGATCGGGAGACCCAGTACTTC
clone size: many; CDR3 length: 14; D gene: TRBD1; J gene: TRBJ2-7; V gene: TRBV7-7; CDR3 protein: CASSQTGAETEQYF; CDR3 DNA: TGTGCCAGCAGCCAGACAGGGGCCGAGACCGAGCAGTACTTC
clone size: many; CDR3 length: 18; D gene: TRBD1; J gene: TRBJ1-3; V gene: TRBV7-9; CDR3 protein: CASSPGQGEPYSGNTIYF; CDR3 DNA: TGTGCCAGCAGCCCGGGACAGGGAGAACCCTACTCTGGAAACACCATATATTTT
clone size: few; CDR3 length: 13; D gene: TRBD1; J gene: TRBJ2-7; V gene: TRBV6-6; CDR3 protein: CASTPGQSYEQYF; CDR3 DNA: TGTGCCAGCACCCCGGGACAGTCATACGAGCAGTACTTC
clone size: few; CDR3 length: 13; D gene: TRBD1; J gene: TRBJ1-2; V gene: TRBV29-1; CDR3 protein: CSARGTGNYGYTF; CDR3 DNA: TGCAGCGCTAGAGGGACAGGGAACTATGGCTACACCTTC
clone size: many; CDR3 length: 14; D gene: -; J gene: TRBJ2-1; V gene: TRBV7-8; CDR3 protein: CASSLALRFREQFF; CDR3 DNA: TGTGCCAGCAGCTTAGCGCTTAGATTCCGCGAGCAGTTCTTC
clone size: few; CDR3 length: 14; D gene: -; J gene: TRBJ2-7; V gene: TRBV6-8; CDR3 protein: CASRSTGSSYEQYF; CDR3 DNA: TGTGCCAGCAGATCGACCGGGAGCTCCTACGAGCAGTACTTC
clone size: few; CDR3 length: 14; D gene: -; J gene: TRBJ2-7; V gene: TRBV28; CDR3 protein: CATQEQGPTYEQYF; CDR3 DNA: TGTGCCACCCAGGAACAGGGCCCTACCTACGAGCAGTACTTC